This T cell receptor (beta chain) was sequenced in a study of T cell changes during pregnancy in multiple sclerosis (dated by TCRdb to the late 2010s). Study-wide context: The study looked at changes in the T cell repertoire across pregnancy in women with multiple sclerosis.

The germline V gene yields SGDLS for CDR1 and YYNGEE for CDR2. For this chain, trimming is 4 bases at the V end and 3 bases at the J end, and the number of junction bases without a gene match is 9. The CDR3 contains 15 residues, cysteine and phenylalanine counted. Only the CDR3 part of the read is kept: 45 bases, read in frame from the first base. Receptor amplification or capture employed the immunoSEQ multiplex PCR assay. TCRdb re-hosts the immuneACCESS table, in-frame sequences only. Its copies lack some clones; in the studies checked, an unresolved V gene accounts for under half of them, and the cause for the rest is not known. For this sample the table gives some 64,000 clones, of which around 92% were detected only once. 2.3% of the sample is held by the ten biggest clonotypes. On this clone itself: Its antigen has not been determined. Base qualities are missing; no much larger clone stands one base away.

The clonotype comes from a female donor with multiple sclerosis, enrolled in a pregnancy study. The sample here was peripheral blood, taken in the first trimester of pregnancy. The chain is assembled from TRBV9 and TRBJ2-7, with TRBD1 matching 8 junction bases. The nucleotide sequence is given as TGTGCCAGCAGCACCGGACAGGGTGGATTCTACGAGCAGTACTTC. It translates to CASSTGQGGFYEQYF. The entire variable domain, with the stretches around the CDR3 drawn from the reference TRBV9 and TRBJ2-7 proteins, is DSGVTQTPKHLITATGQRVTLRCSPRSGDLSVYWYQQSLDQGLQFLIQYYNGEERAKGNILERFSAQQFPDLHSELNLSSLELGDSALYFCASSTGQGGFYEQYFGPGTRLTVT.